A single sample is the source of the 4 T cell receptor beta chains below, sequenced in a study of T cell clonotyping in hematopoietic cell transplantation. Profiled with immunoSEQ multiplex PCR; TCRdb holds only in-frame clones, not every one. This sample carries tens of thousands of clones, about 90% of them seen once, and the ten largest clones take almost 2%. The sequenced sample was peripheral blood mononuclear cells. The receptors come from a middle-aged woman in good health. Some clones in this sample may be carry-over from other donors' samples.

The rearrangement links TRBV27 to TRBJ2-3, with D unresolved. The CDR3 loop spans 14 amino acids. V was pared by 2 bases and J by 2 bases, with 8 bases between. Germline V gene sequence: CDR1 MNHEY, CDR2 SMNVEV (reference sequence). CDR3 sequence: CASSLTKATDTQYF. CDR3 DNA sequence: TGTGCCAGCAGTTTAACCAAAGCCACAGATACGCAGTATTTT.

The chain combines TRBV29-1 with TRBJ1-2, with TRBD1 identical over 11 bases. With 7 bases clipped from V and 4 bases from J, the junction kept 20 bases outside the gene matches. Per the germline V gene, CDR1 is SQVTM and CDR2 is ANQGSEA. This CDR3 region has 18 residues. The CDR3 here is CSGTGGGKPDKGPYGYTF. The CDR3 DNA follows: TGCAGCGGGACAGGGGGCGGGAAACCGGACAAAGGCCCCTATGGCTACACCTTC.

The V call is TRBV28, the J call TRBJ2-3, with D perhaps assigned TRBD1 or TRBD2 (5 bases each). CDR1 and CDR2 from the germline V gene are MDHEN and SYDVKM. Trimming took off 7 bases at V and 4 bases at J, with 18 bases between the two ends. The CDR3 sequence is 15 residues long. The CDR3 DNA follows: TGTGCCAGCAACCTCCCGGGACCAAACCCAGATACGCAGTATTTT. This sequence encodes CASNLPGPNPDTQYF. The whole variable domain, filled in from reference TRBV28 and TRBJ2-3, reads DVKVTQSSRYLVKRTGEKVFLECVQDMDHENMFWYRQDPGLGLRLIYFSYDVKMKEKGDIPEGYSVSREKKERFSLILESASTNQTSMYLCASNLPGPNPDTQYFGPGTRLTVL.

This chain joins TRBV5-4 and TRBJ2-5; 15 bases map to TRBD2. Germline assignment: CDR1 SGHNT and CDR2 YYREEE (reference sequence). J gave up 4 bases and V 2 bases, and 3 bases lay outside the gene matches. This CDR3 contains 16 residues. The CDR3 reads CASSFGGLAGGETQYF. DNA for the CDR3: TGTGCCAGCAGCTTTGGGGGACTAGCGGGAGGAGAGACCCAGTACTTC.